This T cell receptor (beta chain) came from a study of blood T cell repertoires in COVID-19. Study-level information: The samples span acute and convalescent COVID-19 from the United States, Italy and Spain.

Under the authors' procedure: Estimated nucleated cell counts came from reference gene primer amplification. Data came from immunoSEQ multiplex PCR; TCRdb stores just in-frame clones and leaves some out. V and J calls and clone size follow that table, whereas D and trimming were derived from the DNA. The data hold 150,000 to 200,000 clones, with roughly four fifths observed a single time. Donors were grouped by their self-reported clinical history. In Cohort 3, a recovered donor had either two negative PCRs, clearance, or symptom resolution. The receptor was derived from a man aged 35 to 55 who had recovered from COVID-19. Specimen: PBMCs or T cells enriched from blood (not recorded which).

The DNA of the CDR3 is TGTGCCAGGTCGGACAGGGAATCGGGACTAGCGGGAGTAGCCAAAAACATTCAGTACTTC. Protein product: CARSDRESGLAGVAKNIQYF. The J gene is TRBJ2-4, the V gene TRBV21-1; the table's D call of TRBD2 was not tested on the DNA. TRBV21-1 is designated a pseudogene. CDR3 size: 20 residues.